The rows below give T cell receptor beta chains drawn from one sample of a study of T-cell reconstitution after alpha-beta-depleted transplantation in children. TCRdb re-derived calls from the PCR reads in MiXCR, one entry per CDR3 protein. The repertoire consists of 65,000 to 90,000 distinct CDR3 sequences, with 11% occurring once and the leading ten covering under 15%. The starting material was PBMCs, obtained before TCRalphabeta/CD19-depleted stem cell transplant. Every receptor here comes from a boy aged 10-17 years with acute myeloid leukemia, due to receive a stem cell transplant. Both conserved end residues are part of each CDR3. D genes are given only for firm matches. Rows may omit the clone size; those that give it use once, few, many or a size class.

13 . . TRBJ1-1 TRBV7-9 TGTGCCAGCAGCGTGGTTCAGAACACTGAAGCTTTCTTT CASSVVQNTEAFF
15 TRBD1 many TRBJ1-1 TRBV6-5 TGTGCCAGCAGTTACGACTCAGGGGGCAGACCTGAAGCTTTCTTT CASSYDSGGRPEAFF
16 TRBD2 many TRBJ2-7 TRBV4-2 TGTGCCAGCAGTCTGACTAGCGGGAGTCCCTCCGGGGAGCAGTACTTC CASSLTSGSPSGEQYF
15 TRBD1 many TRBJ2-7 TRBV7-6 TGTGCCAGCAGCTCCACTCAGGGGGCGAGCTACGAGCAGTACTTC CASSSTQGASYEQYF
18 . many TRBJ2-1 TRBV4-3 TGCGCCAGCAGCGTCTCTCCCCCGGGGTCTAGCTCCTACAATGAGCAGTTCTTC CASSVSPPGSSSYNEQFF
17 TRBD2 many TRBJ2-1 TRBV7-6 TGTGCCAGCAGCTTCGCTTTGACTAGCGGGGGCAACAATGAGCAGTTCTTC CASSFALTSGGNNEQFF
15 TRBD1 many TRBJ1-5 TRBV7-2 TGTGCCAGCAGCCCAGGACAGGTTAGCAATCAGCCCCAGCATTTT CASSPGQVSNQPQHF
10 . many TRBJ2-5 TRBV30 TGTGCCTGGAGCGTAGGGCCCCAGTACTTC CAWSVGPQYF
15 . many TRBJ1-5 TRBV13 TGTGCCAGCAGCTTGACCCGGGACGGCAATCAGCCCCAGCATTTT CASSLTRDGNQPQHF
17 . . TRBJ2-2 TRBV6-5 TGTGCCAGCAGTTACTCGATTTGGAAAGGAGACACCGGGGAGCTGTTTTTT CASSYSIWKGDTGELFF
18 . many TRBJ1-4 TRBV7-8 TGTGCCAGCAGCTTACAGGGGCTGGGGGCCGGAACTAATGAAAAACTGTTTTTT CASSLQGLGAGTNEKLFF
12 . many TRBJ2-5 TRBV7-2 TGTGCCAGCAGCTTGGGGGCGCAGACCCAGTACTTC CASSLGAQTQYF
13 . . TRBJ2-5 TRBV3-1 TGTGCCAGCAGCCAGGTACCCCAAGAGTCCCAGTACTTC CASSQVPQESQYF
14 . . TRBJ1-1 TRBV10-3 TGTGCCATCAGTGAGGACCGGGGGAACACTGAAGCTTTCTTT CAISEDRGNTEAFF
15 . many TRBJ2-5 TRBV28 TGTGCCAGCCTCGCCTCCGGATCATACCAAGAGACCCAGTACTTC CASLASGSYQETQYF
14 TRBD1 many TRBJ2-3 TRBV27 TGTGCCAGCACCCTGGACAGGGCCACAGATACGCAGTATTTT CASTLDRATDTQYF